Sequencing of this T cell receptor (beta chain) was carried out in a study of identical twins' blood T cells. Study observations and caveats: Out-of-frame TCRbeta clonotypes reportedly had markedly more similar V usage in twins than unrelated donors. Each donor's most abundant TCRbeta clonotypes shared more CDR3 sequences with her twin than unrelated donors.

TCRdb called the 5' RACE reads again in MiXCR, with one record for every CDR3 protein. The top ten clones hold 6.1% of a sample with a few hundred thousand distinct CDR3 sequences, about 28% of them seen once. As to this clonotype: Its antigen remains unknown.

Germline V gives CDR1 KGHSH, CDR2 LQKENI. The ends were cut back, 3 bases at V and 7 bases at J, with 21 bases in the middle. CDR3 length equals 16 residues. Sequenced input: PBMCs. This TCR was sampled from a woman between 18 and 55 years old in good health. The chain employs TRBV18 and TRBJ1-1, with D perhaps TRBD1 (5 bases). The DNA for the CDR3 is TGTGCCAGCTCACCTTACACCGTAGGGGCAGGGAATGAAGCTTTCTTT. Translation gives CASSPYTVGAGNEAFF. The entire variable domain, with the rest obtained from reference TRBV18 and TRBJ1-1, is as follows: NAGVMQNPRHLVRRRGQEARLRCSPMKGHSHVYWYRQLPEEGLKFMVYLQKENIIDESGMPKERFSAEFPKEGPSILRIQQVVRGDSAAYFCASSPYTVGAGNEAFFGQGTRLTVV.